The clone carrying this T cell receptor (beta chain) was picked up a small number of times. Only in-frame clones appear in the TCRdb table, and some are missing; sequencing was by immunoSEQ multiplex PCR. This sample has around 230,000 clones, with about nine tenths found just once. This sample was included in a study of blood T cell repertoires in COVID-19. The V end was cut by 3 bases, the J end by 6 bases, with 12 bases between. The CDR3 extends over 14 amino acids. Germline assignment: CDR1 MNHEY and CDR2 SMNVEV (reference sequence). The TCR comes from a woman in her thirties or forties with acute COVID-19. The sample was PBMCs or T cells enriched from blood (not recorded which). The chain is built from TRBV27 and TRBJ1-3; tentative D call: TRBD1 (5 bases). CDR3 coding DNA: TGTGCCAGCAGTTTGGCGGGGACCGCAAACACCATATATTTT. As protein: CASSLAGTANTIYF.